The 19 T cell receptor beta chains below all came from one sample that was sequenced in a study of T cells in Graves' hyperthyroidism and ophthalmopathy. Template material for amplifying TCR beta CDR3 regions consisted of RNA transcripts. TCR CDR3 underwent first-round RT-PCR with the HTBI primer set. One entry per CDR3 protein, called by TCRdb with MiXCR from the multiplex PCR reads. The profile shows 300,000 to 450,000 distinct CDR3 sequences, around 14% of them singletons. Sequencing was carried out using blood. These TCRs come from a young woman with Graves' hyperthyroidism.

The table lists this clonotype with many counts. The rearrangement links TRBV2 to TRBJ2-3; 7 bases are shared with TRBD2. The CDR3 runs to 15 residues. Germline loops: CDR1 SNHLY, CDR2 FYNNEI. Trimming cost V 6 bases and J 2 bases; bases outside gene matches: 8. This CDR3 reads CASSPSGLPTDTQYF. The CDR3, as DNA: TGTGCCAGCAGCCCTAGCGGACTCCCCACAGATACGCAGTATTTT.

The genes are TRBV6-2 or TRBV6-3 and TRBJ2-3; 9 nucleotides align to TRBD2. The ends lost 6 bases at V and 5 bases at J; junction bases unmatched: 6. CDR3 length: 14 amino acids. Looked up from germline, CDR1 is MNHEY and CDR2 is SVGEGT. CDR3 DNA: TGTGCCAGCAGCTGGCGGGGGGGCCTAGATACGCAGTATTTT. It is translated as CASSWRGGLDTQYF.

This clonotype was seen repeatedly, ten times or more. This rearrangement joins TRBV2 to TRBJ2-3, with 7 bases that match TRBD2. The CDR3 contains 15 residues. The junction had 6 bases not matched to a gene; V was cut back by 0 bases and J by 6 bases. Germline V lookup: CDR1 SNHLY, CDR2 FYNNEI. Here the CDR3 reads CASSEAGGSGDTQYF. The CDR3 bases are TGTGCCAGCAGTGAAGCCGGCGGGAGTGGCGATACGCAGTATTTT.

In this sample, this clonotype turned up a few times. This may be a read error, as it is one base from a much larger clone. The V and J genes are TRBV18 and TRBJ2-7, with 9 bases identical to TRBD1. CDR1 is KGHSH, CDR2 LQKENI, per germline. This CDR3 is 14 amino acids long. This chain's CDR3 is CAGSPRDRVYEQYF. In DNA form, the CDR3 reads TGTGCCGGCTCACCCCGGGACAGGGTTTACGAGCAGTACTTC.

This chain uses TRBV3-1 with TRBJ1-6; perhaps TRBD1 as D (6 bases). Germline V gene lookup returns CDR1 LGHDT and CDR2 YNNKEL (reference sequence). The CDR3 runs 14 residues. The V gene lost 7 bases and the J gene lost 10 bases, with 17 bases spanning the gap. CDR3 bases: TGTGCCAGCACGCCGGGGGCGCTTGGGTCACCCCTCCACTTT. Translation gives CASTPGALGSPLHF.

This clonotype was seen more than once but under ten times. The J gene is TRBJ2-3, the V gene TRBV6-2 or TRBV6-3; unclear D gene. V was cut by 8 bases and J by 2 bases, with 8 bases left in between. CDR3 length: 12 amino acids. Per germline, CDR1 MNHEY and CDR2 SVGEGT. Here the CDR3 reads CASAESTDTQYF. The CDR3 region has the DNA TGTGCCAGCGCGGAGTCCACAGATACGCAGTATTTT.

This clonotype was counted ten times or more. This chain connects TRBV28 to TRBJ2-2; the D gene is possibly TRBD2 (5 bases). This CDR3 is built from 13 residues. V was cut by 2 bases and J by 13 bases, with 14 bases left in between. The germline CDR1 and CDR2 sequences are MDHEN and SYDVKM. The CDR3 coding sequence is TGTGCCAGCAGTTTAAGCGAGGGCTCCGTGCTGTTTTTT. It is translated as CASSLSEGSVLFF.

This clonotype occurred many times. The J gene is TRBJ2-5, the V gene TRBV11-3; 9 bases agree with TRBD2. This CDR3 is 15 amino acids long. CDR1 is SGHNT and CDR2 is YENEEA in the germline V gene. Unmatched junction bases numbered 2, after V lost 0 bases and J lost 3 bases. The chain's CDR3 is CASSLEGLAKETQYF. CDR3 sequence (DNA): TGTGCCAGCAGCTTAGAAGGACTAGCGAAAGAGACCCAGTACTTC.

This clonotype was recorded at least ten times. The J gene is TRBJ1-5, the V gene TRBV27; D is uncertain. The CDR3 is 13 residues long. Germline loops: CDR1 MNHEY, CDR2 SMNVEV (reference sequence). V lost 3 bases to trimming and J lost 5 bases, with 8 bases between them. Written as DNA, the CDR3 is TGTGCCAGCAGTTTCGTAGGGTATCAGCCCCAGCATTTT. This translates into CASSFVGYQPQHF.

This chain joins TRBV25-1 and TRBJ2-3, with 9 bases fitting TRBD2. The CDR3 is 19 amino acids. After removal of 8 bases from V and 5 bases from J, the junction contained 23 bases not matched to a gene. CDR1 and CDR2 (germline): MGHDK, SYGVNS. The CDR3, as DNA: TGTGCCAGCTCTCGAGGGGAGGCTAGCGGGACCATCGGTATAGATACGCAGTATTTT. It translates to CASSRGEASGTIGIDTQYF.

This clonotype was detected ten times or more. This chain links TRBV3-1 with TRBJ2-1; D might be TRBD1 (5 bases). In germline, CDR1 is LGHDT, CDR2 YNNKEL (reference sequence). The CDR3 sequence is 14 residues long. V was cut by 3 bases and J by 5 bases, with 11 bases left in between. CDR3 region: CASSQPTVNNEQFF. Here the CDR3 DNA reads TGTGCCAGCAGCCAGCCGACAGTAAACAATGAGCAGTTCTTC.

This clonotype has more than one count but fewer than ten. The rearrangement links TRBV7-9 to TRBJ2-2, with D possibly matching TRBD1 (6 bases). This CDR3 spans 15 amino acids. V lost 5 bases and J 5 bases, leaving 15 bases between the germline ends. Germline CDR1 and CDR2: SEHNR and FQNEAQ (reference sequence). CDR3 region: CASSPDRRTTGELFF. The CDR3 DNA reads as TGTGCCAGCAGCCCGGACAGACGTACTACCGGGGAGCTGTTTTTT.

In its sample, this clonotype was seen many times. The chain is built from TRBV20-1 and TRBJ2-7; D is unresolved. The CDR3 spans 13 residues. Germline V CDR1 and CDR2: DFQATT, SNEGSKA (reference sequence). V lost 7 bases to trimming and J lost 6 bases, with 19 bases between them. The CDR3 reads CSVTDRGQPEQYF. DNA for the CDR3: TGCAGTGTCACGGACCGCGGCCAACCCGAGCAGTACTTC.

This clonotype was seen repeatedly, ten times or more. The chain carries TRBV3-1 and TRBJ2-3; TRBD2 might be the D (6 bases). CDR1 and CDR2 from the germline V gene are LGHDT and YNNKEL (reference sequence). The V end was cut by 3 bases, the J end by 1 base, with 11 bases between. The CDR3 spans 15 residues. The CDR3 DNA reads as TGTGCCAGCAGCCACAATTCGGGAGGCACAGATACGCAGTATTTT. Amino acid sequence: CASSHNSGGTDTQYF.

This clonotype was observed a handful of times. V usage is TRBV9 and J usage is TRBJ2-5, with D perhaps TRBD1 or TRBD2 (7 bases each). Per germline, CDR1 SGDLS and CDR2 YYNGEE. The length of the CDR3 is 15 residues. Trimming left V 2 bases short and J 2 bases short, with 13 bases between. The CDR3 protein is CASSVQGEGQETQYF. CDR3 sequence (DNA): TGTGCCAGCAGCGTCCAGGGGGAGGGACAAGAGACCCAGTACTTC.

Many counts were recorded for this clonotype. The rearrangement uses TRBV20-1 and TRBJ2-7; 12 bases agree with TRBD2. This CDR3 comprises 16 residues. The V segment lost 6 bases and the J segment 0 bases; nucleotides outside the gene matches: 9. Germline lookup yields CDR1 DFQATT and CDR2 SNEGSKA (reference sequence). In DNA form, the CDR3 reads TGCAGTGCCCCCGCTAGCGGGGGGGCCCGCTCCTACGAGCAGTACTTC. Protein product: CSAPASGGARSYEQYF.

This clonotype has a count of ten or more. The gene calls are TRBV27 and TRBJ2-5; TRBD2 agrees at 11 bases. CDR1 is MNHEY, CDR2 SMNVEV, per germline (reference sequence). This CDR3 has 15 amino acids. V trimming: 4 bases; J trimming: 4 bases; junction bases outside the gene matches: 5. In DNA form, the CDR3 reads TGTGCCAGCAGTTCGATAGCGGGGGGGCTAGAGACCCAGTACTTC. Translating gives CASSSIAGGLETQYF.

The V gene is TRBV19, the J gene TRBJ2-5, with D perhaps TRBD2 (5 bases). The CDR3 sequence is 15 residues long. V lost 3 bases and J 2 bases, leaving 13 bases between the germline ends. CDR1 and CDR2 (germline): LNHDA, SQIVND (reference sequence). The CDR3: CASSISAVRQETQYF. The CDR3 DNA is TGTGCCAGTAGTATTTCAGCGGTACGACAAGAGACCCAGTACTTC.

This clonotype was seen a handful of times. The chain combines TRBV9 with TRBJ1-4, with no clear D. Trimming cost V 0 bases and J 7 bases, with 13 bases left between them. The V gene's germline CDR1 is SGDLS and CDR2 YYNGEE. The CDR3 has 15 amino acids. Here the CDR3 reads CASSVAPTEGEKLFF. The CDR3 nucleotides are TGTGCCAGCAGCGTAGCTCCTACGGAGGGTGAAAAACTGTTTTTT.